This T cell receptor beta chain is from a study of blood T cell repertoires in COVID-19. Study summary: Samples came from the United States, Italy and Spain, spanning acute and convalescent COVID-19. Sources were T cells, B-cell-depleted T cells, or PBMCs; the material itself was cDNA or gDNA.

Per the study methods: Reference gene primer amplification gave nucleated cell count estimates. Clones were sequenced by immunoSEQ multiplex PCR, and TCRdb holds only the in-frame ones, with some missing. That table is the source of V, J and clone size, and D and trimming were worked out from the DNA. The sample lists tens of thousands of clones; around 81% were seen once. The CDR3 consists of 13 residues. The germline CDR1 and CDR2 sequences are SGHTA and FQGNSA. V lost 5 bases and J lost 2, with 8 bases in between. This chain uses TRBV7-2 with TRBJ2-3; D uncertain. The TCR comes from a man between 65 and 85 years old with acute or convalescent COVID-19. Sequencing was carried out using peripheral blood. CDR3 DNA sequence: TGTGCCAGCAGCGTGGCTTCCACAGATACGCAGTATTTT. Protein product: CASSVASTDTQYF.